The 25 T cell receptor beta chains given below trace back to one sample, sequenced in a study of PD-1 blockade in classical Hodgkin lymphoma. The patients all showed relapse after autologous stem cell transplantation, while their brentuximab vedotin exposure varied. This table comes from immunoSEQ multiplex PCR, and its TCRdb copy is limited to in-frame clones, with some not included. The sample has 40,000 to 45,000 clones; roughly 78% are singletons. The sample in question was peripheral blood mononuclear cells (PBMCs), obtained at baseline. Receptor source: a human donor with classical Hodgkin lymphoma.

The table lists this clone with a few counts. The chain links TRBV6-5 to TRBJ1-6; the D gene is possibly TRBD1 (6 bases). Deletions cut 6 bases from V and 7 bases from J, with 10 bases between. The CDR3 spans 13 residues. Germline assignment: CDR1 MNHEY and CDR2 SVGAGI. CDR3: CASRNRENSPLHF. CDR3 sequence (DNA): TGTGCCAGCAGGAACAGGGAAAATTCACCCCTCCACTTT.

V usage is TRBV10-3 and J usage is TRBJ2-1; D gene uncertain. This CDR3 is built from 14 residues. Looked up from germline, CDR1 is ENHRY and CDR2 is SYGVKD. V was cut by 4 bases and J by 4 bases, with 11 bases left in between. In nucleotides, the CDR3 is TGTGCCATCAGTGCCGGCAGTCCTTACAATGAGCAGTTCTTC. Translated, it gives CAISAGSPYNEQFF.

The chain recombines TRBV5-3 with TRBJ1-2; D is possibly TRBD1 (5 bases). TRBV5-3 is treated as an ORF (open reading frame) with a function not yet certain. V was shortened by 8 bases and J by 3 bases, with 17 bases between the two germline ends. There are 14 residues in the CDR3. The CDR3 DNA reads TGTGCCAGTTCTAGAGCGGGGGTAGACTATGGCTACACCTTC. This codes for CASSRAGVDYGYTF.

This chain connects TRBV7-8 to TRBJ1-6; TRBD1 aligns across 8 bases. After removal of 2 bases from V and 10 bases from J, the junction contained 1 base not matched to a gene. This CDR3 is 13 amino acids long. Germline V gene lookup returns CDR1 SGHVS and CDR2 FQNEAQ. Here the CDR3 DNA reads TGTGCCAGCAGCTTAACAGGGGGGTCACCCCTCCACTTT. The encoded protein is CASSLTGGSPLHF. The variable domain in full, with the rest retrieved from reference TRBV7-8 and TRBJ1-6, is GAGVSQSPRYKVAKRGQDVALRCDPISGHVSLFWYQQALGQGPEFLTYFQNEAQLDKSGLPSDRFFAERPEGSVSTLKIQRTQQEDSAVYLCASSLTGGSPLHFGNGTRLTVT.

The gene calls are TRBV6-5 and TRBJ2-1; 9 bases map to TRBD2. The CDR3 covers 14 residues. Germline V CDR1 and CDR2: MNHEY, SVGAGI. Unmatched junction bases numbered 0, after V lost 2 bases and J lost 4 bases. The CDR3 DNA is TGTGCCAGCAGTTACGCGGGGGGGTACAATGAGCAGTTCTTC. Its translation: CASSYAGGYNEQFF.

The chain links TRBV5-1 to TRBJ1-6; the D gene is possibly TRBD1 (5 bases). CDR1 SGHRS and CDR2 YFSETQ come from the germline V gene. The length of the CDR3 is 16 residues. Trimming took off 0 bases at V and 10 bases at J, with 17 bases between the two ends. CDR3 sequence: CASSLGGANQNSPLHF. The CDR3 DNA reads TGCGCCAGCAGCTTGGGAGGGGCTAATCAAAACTCACCCCTCCACTTT.

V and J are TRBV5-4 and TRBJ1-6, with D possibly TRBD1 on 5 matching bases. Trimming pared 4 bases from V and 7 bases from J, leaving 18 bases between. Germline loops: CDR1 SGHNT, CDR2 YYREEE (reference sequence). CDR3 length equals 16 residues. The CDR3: CASSPGGQGRNSPLHF. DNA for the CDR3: TGTGCCAGCAGCCCTGGCGGTCAGGGAAGGAATTCACCCCTCCACTTT. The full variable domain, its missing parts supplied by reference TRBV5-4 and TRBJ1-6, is ETGVTQSPTHLIKTRGQQVTLRCSSQSGHNTVSWYQQALGQGPQFIFQYYREEENGRGNFPPRFSGLQFPNYSSELNVNALELDDSALYLCASSPGGQGRNSPLHFGNGTRLTVT.

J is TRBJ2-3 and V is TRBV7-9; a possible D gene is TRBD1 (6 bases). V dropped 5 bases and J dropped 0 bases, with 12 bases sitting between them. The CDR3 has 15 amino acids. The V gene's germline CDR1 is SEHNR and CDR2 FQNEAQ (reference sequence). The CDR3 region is CASSRGQHSTDTQYF. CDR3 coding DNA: TGTGCCAGCAGCCGAGGACAGCATAGCACAGATACGCAGTATTTT.

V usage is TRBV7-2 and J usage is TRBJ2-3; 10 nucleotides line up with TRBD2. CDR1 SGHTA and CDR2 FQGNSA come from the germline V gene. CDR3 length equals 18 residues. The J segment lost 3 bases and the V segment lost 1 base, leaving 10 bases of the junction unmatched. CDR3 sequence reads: CASSLVQRGGSGTDTQYF. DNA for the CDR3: TGTGCCAGCAGCTTAGTCCAGCGGGGGGGCTCGGGGACAGATACGCAGTATTTT. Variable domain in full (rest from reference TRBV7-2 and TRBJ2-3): GAGVSQSPSNKVTEKGKDVELRCDPISGHTALYWYRQSLGQGLEFLIYFQGNSAPDKSGLPSDRFSAERTGGSVSTLTIQRTQQEDSAVYLCASSLVQRGGSGTDTQYFGPGTRLTVL.

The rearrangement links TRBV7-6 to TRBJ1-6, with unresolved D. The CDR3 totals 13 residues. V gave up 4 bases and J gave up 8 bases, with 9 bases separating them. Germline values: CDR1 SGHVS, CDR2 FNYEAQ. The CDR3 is CASSSQGDSPLHF. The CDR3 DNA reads TGTGCCAGCAGCTCCCAAGGAGATTCACCCCTCCACTTT.

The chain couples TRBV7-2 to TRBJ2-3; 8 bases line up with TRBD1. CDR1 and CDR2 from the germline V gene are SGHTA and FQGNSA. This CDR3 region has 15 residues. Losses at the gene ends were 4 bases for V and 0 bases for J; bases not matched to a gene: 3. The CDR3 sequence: CASSSDRVSTDTQYF. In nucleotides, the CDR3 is TGTGCCAGCAGCTCGGACAGGGTCAGCACAGATACGCAGTATTTT.

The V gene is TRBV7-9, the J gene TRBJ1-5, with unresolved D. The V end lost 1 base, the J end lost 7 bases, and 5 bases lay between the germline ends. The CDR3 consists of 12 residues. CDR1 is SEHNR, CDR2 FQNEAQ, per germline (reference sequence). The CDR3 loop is CASSLDLQPQHF. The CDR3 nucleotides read TGTGCCAGCAGCTTAGATTTGCAGCCCCAGCATTTT.

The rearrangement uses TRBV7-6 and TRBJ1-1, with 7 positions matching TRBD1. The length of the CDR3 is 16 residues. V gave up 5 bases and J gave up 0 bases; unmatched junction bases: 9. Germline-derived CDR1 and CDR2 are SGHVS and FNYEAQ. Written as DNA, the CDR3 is TGTGCCAGCAGCCCGAGACAGGGAAGTCTGAACACTGAAGCTTTCTTT. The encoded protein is CASSPRQGSLNTEAFF.

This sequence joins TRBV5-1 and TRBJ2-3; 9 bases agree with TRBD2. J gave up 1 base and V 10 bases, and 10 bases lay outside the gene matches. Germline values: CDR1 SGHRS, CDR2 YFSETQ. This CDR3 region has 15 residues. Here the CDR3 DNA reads TGCGCCCGCCGGGCGGGGGGGAGTGGCACAGATACGCAGTATTTT. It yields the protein CARRAGGSGTDTQYF.

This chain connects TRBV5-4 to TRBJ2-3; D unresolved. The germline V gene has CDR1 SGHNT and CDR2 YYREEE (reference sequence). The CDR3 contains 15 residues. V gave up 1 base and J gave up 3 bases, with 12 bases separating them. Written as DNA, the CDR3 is TGTGCCAGCAGCTTGTGGGCAGGTCCTACAGATACGCAGTATTTT. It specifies CASSLWAGPTDTQYF.

The CDR3 bases are TGTGCCAGCTCATTAGCGGGGGGAGAGGAGACCCAGTACTTC. Its protein product is CASSLAGGEETQYF. The V gene is TRBV18, the J gene TRBJ2-5, with 10 bases lining up with TRBD2. The CDR3 totals 14 residues. Germline V gene sequence: CDR1 KGHSH, CDR2 LQKENI. J was trimmed by 5 bases and V by 5 bases; bases with no gene match: 5.

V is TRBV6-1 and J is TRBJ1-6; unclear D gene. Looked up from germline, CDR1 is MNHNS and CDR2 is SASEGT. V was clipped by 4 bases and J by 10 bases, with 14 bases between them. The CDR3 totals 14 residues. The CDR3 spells CASSVVTLESPLHF. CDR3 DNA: TGTGCCAGCAGTGTTGTTACCTTGGAATCACCCCTCCACTTT.

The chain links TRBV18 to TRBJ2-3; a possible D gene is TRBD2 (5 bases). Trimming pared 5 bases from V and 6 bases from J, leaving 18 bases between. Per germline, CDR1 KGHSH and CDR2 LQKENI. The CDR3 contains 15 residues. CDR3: CASSAIDRESDTQYF. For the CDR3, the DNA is TGTGCCAGCTCAGCTATCGATAGGGAGTCGGATACGCAGTATTTT. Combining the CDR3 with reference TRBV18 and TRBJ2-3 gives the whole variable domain NAGVMQNPRHLVRRRGQEARLRCSPMKGHSHVYWYRQLPEEGLKFMVYLQKENIIDESGMPKERFSAEFPKEGPSILRIQQVVRGDSAAYFCASSAIDRESDTQYFGPGTRLTVL.

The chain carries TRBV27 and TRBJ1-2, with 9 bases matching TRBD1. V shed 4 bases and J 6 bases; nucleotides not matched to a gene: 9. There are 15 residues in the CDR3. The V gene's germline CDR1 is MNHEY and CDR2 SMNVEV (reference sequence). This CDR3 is CASSSTRTGVNGYTF. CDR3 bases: TGTGCCAGCAGTTCGACCAGGACAGGGGTGAATGGCTACACCTTC.

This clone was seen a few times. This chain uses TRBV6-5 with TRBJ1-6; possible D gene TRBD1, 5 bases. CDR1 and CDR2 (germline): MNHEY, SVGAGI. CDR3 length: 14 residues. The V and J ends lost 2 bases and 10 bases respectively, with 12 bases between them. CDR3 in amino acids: CASSYGQGGSPLHF. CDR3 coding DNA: TGTGCCAGCAGTTACGGGCAGGGAGGATCACCCCTCCACTTT.

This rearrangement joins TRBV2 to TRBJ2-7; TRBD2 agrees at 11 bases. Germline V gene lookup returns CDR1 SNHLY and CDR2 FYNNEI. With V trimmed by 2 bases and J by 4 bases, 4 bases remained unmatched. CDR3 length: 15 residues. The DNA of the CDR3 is TGTGCCAGCAGTGAATCCGGGACTAGCGGATACGAGCAGTACTTC. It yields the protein CASSESGTSGYEQYF.

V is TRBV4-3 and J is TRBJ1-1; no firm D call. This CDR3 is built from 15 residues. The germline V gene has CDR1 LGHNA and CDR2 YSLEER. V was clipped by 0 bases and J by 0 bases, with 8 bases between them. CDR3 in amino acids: CASSQEWALNTEAFF. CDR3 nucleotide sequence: TGCGCCAGCAGCCAAGAGTGGGCACTGAACACTGAAGCTTTCTTT.

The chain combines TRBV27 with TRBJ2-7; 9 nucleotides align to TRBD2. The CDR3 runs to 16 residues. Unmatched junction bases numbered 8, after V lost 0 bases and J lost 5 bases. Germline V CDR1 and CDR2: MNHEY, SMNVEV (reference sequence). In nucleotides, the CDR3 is TGTGCCAGCAGTTTATCCAATAGCGGGGGTGCCCACGAGCAGTACTTC. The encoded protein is CASSLSNSGGAHEQYF.

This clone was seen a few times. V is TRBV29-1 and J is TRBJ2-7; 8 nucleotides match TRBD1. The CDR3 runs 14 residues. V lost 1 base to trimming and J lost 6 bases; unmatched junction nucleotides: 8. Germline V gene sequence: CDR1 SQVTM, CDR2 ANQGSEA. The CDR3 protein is CSVEVTGGMAEQYF. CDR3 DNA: TGCAGCGTTGAAGTTACAGGGGGGATGGCCGAGCAGTACTTC.

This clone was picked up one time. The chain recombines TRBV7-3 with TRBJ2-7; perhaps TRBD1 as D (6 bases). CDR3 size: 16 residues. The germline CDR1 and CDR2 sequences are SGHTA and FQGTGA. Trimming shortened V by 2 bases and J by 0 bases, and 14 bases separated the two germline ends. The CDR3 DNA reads TGTGCCAGCAGCTTAGATCAGGCAGGGGTCTCCTACGAGCAGTACTTC. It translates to CASSLDQAGVSYEQYF. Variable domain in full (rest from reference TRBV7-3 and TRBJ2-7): GAGVSQTPSNKVTEKGKYVELRCDPISGHTALYWYRQSLGQGPEFLIYFQGTGAADDSGLPNDRFFAVRPEGSVSTLKIQRTERGDSAVYLCASSLDQAGVSYEQYFGPGTRLTVT.